These 7 T cell receptor beta chains were sequenced from one sample in a study of CXCR3-negative and CXCR3-positive naive CD8 T cells. Via 5' RACE with UMI labels, TRB cDNA libraries were prepared. TCRdb reprocessed the 5' RACE reads, with one entry per CDR3 protein and no DNA. In total, the table holds 48,000 or so distinct CDR3 sequences. Sequencing was carried out using memory CD8+ T cells from blood. Source of these receptors: a human donor in good health. Some clones in this sample may be carry-over from other donors' samples.

The chain carries TRBV28 and TRBJ1-2. There are 14 residues in the CDR3. From germline, CDR1 is MDHEN and CDR2 SYDVKM. CDR3 region: CASSLVSGTAGYTF.

CDR3 loop: CASSDRWGDPNNSPLHF. The V call is TRBV7-9, the J call TRBJ1-6; with no DNA, the TCRdb D assignment of TRBD1 cannot be verified. The CDR3 contains 17 residues. CDR1 and CDR2 from the germline V gene are SEHNR and FQNEAQ (reference sequence).

The gene calls are TRBV15 and TRBJ2-1; TCRdb picks TRBD1, but there is no DNA to check that call. Germline CDR1 reads LNHNV; CDR2 reads YYDKDF (reference sequence). The CDR3 spans 15 residues. The CDR3: CATSEGRGDYNEQFF.

The gene calls are TRBV14 and TRBJ2-3. The length of the CDR3 is 18 residues. CDR1 is SGHDN and CDR2 is FVKESK in the germline V gene. The CDR3 sequence: CASSQERLGVWSTDTQYF.

The V gene is TRBV11-2, the J gene TRBJ2-7; TCRdb proposes TRBD1, but this gene call is untestable without DNA. Germline lookup yields CDR1 SGHAT and CDR2 FQNNGV. CDR3 size: 14 residues. The CDR3 sequence: CASSGTGETYEQYF.

This sequence joins TRBV3-1 and TRBJ2-3; TCRdb returns TRBD1, unconfirmable since there is no DNA. The germline gives CDR1 LGHDT, CDR2 YNNKEL (reference sequence). The CDR3 has 16 residues. The CDR3 protein is CASSQTGTARTDTQYF.

The chain links TRBV2 to TRBJ2-1; TCRdb's D call of TRBD2 is untestable without DNA. The CDR3 consists of 20 residues. Germline V gives CDR1 SNHLY, CDR2 FYNNEI. The CDR3 spells CATVGSRRTSGGSNYNEQFF.